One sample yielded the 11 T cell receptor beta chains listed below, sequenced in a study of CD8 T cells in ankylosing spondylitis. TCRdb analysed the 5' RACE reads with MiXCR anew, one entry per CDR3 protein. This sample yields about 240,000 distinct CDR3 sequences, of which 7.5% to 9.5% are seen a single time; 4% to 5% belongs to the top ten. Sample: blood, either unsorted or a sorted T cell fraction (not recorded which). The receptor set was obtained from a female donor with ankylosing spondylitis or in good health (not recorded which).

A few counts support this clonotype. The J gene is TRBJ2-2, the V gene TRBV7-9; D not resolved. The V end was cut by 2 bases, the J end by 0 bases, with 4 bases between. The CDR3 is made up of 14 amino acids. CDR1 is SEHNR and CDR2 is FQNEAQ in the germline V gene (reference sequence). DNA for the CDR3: TGTGCCAGCAGCTTAAGGGCGAACACCGGGGAGCTGTTTTTT. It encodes CASSLRANTGELFF. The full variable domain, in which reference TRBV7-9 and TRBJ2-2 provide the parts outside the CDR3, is DTGVSQNPRHKITKRGQNVTFRCDPISEHNRLYWYRQTLGQGPEFLTYFQNEAQLEKSRLLSDRFSAERPKGSFSTLEIQRTEQGDSAMYLCASSLRANTGELFFGEGSRLTVL.

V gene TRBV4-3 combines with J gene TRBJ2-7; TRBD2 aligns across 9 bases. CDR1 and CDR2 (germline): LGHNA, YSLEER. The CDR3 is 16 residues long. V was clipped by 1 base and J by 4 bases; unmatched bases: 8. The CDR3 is CASSQGYGTSPYEQYF. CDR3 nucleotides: TGCGCCAGCAGCCAAGGGTACGGGACTAGCCCTTACGAGCAGTACTTC.

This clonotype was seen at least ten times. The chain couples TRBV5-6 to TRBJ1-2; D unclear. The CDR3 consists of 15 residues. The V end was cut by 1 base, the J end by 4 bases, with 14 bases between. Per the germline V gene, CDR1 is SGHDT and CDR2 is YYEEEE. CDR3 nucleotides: TGTGCCAGCAGCTTGTGGCGGGAGGATTCCTATGGCTACACCTTC. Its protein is CASSLWREDSYGYTF. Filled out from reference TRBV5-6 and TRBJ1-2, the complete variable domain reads DAGVTQSPTHLIKTRGQQVTLRCSPKSGHDTVSWYQQALGQGPQFIFQYYEEEERQRGNFPDRFSGHQFPNYSSELNVNALLLGDSALYLCASSLWREDSYGYTFGSGTRLTVV.

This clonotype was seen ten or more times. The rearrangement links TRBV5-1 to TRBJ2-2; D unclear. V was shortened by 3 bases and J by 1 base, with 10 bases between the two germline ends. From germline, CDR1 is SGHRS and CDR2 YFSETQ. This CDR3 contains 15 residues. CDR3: CASSSGMGNTGELFF. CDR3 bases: TGCGCCAGCAGCTCCGGTATGGGGAACACCGGGGAGCTGTTTTTT. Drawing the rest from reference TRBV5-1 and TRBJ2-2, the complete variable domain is KAGVTQTPRYLIKTRGQQVTLSCSPISGHRSVSWYQQTPGQGLQFLFEYFSETQRNKGNFPGRFSGRQFSNSRSEMNVSTLELGDSALYLCASSSGMGNTGELFFGEGSRLTVL.

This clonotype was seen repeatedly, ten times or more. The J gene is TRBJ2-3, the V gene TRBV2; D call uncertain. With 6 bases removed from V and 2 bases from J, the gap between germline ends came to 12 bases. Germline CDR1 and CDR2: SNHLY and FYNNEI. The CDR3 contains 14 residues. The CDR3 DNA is TGTGCCAGCAGGGGGTTTGGAGACACAGATACGCAGTATTTT. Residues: CASRGFGDTDTQYF. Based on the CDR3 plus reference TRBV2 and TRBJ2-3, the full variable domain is EPEVTQTPSHQVTQMGQEVILRCVPISNHLYFYWYRQILGQKVEFLVSFYNNEISEKSEIFDDQFSVERPDGSNFTLKIRSTKLEDSAMYFCASRGFGDTDTQYFGPGTRLTVL.

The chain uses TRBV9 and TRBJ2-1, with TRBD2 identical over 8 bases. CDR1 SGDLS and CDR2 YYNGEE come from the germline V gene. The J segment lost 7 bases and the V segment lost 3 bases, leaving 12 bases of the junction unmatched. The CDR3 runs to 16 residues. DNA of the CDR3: TGTGCCAGCAGCGCCCCCGGGACTAGGGTTCGAAATGAGCAGTTCTTC. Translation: CASSAPGTRVRNEQFF.

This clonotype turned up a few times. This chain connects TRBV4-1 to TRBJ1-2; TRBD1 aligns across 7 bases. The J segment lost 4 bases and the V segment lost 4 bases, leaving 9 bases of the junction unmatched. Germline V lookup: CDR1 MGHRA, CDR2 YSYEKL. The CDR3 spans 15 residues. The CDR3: CASSPYRQGPYGYTF. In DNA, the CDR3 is TGCGCCAGCAGCCCTTACCGACAGGGCCCCTATGGCTACACCTTC.

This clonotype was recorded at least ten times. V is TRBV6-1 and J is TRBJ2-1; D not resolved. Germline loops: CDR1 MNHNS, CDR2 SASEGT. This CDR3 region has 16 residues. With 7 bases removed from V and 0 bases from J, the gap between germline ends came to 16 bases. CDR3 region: CASIVGETSSYNEQFF. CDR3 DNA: TGTGCCAGCATTGTTGGAGAGACGAGCTCCTACAATGAGCAGTTCTTC.

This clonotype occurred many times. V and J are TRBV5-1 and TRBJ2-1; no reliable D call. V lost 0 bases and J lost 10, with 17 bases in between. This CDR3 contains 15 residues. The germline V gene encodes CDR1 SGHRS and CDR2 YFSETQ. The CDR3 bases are TGCGCCAGCAGCTTGGAAGGCCTTGTCTGGGAAGAGCAGTTCTTC. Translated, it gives CASSLEGLVWEEQFF.

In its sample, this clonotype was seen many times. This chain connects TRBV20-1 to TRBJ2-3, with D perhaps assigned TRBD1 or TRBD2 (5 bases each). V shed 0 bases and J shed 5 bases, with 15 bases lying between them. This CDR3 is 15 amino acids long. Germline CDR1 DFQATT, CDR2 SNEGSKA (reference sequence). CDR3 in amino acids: CSAREGSTGGDTQYF. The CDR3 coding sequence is TGCAGTGCTAGAGAGGGCTCCACTGGGGGAGATACGCAGTATTTT.

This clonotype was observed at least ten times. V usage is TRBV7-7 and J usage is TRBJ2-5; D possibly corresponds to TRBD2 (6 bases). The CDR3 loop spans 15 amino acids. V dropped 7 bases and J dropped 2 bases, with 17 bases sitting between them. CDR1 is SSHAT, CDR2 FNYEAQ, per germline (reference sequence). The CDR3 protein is CASTLSPGAQETQYF. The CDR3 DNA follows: TGTGCCAGCACCCTATCCCCGGGAGCGCAAGAGACCCAGTACTTC.